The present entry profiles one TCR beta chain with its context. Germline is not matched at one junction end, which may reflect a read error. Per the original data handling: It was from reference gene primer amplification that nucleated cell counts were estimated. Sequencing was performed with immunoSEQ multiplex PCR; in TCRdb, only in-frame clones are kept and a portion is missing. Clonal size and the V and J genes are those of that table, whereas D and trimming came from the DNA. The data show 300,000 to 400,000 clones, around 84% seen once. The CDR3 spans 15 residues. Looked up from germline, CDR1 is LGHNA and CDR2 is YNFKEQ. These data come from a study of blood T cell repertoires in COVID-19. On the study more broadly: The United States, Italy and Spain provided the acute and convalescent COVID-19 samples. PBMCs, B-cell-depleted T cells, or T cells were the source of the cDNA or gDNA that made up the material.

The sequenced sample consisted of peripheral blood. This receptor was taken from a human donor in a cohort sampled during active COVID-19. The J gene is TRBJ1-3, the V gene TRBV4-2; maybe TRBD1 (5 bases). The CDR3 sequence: CASSQSGDAGHTIYF. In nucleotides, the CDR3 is TGTGCCAGCAGCCAATCGGGGGATGCTGGACACACCATATATTTT.